The clone carrying this T cell receptor (beta chain) showed up just a few times. As yet, its antigen is unknown. With 7 bases clipped from V and 0 bases from J, the junction kept 10 bases outside the gene matches. The CDR3 runs to 16 residues. Germline CDR1 SGDLS, CDR2 YYNGEE. The entirety of the isolated RNA underwent reverse transcription, so expressed TCRB transcripts were sequenced. Reads from naive, central memory and regulatory T cell samples averaged roughly 3.8 million. Method: immunoSEQ multiplex PCR; TCRdb's copy keeps in-frame clones and lacks some. The sample includes over 200,000 clones, 11% of them seen just once. The source of the sample is a study of beta chain features in type 1 diabetes. Points from the study as a whole: Shorter TCRB CDR3s, moderately but significantly so, marked every one of the four CD4+ subsets in Type 1 diabetes patients.

Input material: naive CD4+ T cells from blood. J is TRBJ2-3 and V is TRBV9; 8 nucleotides align to TRBD2. This clonotype was obtained from a man aged 25 to 40 with type 1 diabetes. Written as DNA, the CDR3 is TGTGCCAGCGGTAGCGGGGCGGAATGGAGCACAGATACGCAGTATTTT. It yields the protein CASGSGAEWSTDTQYF.